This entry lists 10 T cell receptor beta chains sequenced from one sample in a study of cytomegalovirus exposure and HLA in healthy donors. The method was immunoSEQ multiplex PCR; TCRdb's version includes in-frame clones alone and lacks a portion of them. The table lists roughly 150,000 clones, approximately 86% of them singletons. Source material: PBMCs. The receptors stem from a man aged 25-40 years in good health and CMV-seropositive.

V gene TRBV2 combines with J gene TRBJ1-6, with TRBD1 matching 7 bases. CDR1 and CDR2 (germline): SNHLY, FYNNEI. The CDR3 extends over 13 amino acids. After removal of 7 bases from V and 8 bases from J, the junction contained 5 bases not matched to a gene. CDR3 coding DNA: TGTGCCAGCATGGGACAGAACCATTCACCCCTCCACTTT. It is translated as CASMGQNHSPLHF.

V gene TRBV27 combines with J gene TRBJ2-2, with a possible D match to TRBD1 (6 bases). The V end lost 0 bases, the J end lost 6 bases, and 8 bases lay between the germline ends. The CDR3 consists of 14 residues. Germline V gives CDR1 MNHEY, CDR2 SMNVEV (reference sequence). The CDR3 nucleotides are TGTGCCAGCAGTTTATCCAGGGGCGCCGGGGAGCTGTTTTTT. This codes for CASSLSRGAGELFF.

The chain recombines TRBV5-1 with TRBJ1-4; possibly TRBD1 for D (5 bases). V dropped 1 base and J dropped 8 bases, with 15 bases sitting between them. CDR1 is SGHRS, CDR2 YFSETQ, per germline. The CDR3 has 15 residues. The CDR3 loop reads CASSLIQGSVEKLFF. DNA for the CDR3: TGCGCCAGCAGCTTGATTCAGGGAAGTGTGGAAAAACTGTTTTTT.

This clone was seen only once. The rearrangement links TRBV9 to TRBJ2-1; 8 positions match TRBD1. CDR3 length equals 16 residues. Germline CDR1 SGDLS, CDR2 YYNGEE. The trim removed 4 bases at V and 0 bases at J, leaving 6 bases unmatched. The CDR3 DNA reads TGTGCCAGCAGCACACGGACAGGGAGCTCCTACAATGAGCAGTTCTTC. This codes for CASSTRTGSSYNEQFF.

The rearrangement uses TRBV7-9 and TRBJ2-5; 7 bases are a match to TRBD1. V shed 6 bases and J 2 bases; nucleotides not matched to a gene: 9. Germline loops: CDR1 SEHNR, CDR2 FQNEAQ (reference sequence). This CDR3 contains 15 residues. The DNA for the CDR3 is TGTGCCAGCAGTTTTGAACAGGGGATGCAAGAGACCCAGTACTTC. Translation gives CASSFEQGMQETQYF.

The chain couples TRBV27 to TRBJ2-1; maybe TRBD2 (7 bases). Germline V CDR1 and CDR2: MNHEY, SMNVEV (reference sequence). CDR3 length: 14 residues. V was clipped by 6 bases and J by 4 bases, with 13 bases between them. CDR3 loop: CASRGGGLYNEQFF. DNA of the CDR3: TGTGCCAGCAGGGGCGGGGGCCTTTACAATGAGCAGTTCTTC.

The CDR3 bases are TGTGCCAGCAGCGTATTCAGTGACAGCCAAGAGACCCAGTACTTC. It codes for CASSVFSDSQETQYF. The chain is built from TRBV9 and TRBJ2-5, with TRBD1 as a possible D gene (5 bases). In germline, CDR1 is SGDLS, CDR2 YYNGEE. The CDR3 runs to 15 residues. V lost 1 base and J lost 1, with 11 bases in between.

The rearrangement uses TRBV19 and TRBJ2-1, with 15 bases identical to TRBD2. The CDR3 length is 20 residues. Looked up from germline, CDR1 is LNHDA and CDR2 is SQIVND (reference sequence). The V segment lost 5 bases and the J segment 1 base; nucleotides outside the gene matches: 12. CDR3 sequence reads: CASSRPPGLAGGWSYNEQFF. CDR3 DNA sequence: TGTGCCAGTAGTCGTCCCCCGGGACTAGCGGGGGGATGGTCCTACAATGAGCAGTTCTTC.

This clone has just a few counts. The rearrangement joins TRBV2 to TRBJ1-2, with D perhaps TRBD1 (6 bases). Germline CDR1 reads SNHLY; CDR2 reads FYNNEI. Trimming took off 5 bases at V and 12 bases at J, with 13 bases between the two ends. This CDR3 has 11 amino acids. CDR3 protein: CASSKTGTNTF. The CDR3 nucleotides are TGTGCCAGCAGTAAAACAGGGACCAACACCTTC. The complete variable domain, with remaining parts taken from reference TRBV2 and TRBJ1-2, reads EPEVTQTPSHQVTQMGQEVILRCVPISNHLYFYWYRQILGQKVEFLVSFYNNEISEKSEIFDDQFSVERPDGSNFTLKIRSTKLEDSAMYFCASSKTGTNTFGSGTRLTVV.

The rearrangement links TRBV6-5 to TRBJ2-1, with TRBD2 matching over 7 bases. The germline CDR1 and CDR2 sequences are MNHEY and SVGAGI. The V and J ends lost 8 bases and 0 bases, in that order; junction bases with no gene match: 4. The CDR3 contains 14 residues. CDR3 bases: TGTGCCAGCTGGCGGGGGAGCTCCTACAATGAGCAGTTCTTC. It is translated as CASWRGSSYNEQFF.